A single sample is the source of the 31 T cell receptor beta chains below, sequenced in a study of human CD8 memory T cell subsets. A UMI-labeled 5' RACE approach was the method that produced the TCR beta libraries. Using the 5' RACE reads, TCRdb records one entry per CDR3 protein without DNA. This repertoire includes about 12,000 distinct CDR3 sequences. Sequencing used CD8+ T cells from PBMCs. Source of these receptors: a human donor in good health.

The CDR3 is CASSLLALAGGEQYF. The rearrangement uses TRBV11-2 and TRBJ2-7; checking the TCRdb D call of TRBD2 is not possible without DNA. Germline V CDR1 and CDR2: SGHAT, FQNNGV. The CDR3 extends over 15 amino acids.

V usage is TRBV7-2 and J usage is TRBJ2-3. The CDR3 runs 14 residues. Germline lookup yields CDR1 SGHTA and CDR2 FQGNSA. The CDR3 spells CASSHFLDTDTQYF. The full variable domain, with the rest looked up from reference TRBV7-2 and TRBJ2-3, is GAGVSQSPSNKVTEKGKDVELRCDPISGHTALYWYRQSLGQGLEFLIYFQGNSAPDKSGLPSDRFSAERTGGSVSTLTIQRTQQEDSAVYLCASSHFLDTDTQYFGPGTRLTVL.

The chain carries TRBV30 and TRBJ2-2; without DNA, the TCRdb call of TRBD1 cannot be checked. Germline CDR1 and CDR2: GTSNPN and SVGIG (reference sequence). The CDR3 runs to 13 residues. The CDR3 sequence: CAWSPTGTGELFF.

The J gene is TRBJ2-7, the V gene TRBV6-5; the D gene TCRdb calls, TRBD1, cannot be checked with no DNA. CDR1 MNHEY and CDR2 SVGAGI come from the germline V gene. This CDR3 contains 14 residues. The CDR3 loop is CASSYRGGDYEQYF.

The CDR3 region is CASSYLDRDYSYEQYF. The J gene is TRBJ2-7, the V gene TRBV7-9; there is no DNA to check the TCRdb D call of TRBD1. This CDR3 spans 16 amino acids. Per germline, CDR1 SEHNR and CDR2 FQNEAQ (reference sequence).

The chain recombines TRBV11-2 with TRBJ2-7; lacking DNA, the TRBD1 call made by TCRdb goes unchecked. The germline V gene has CDR1 SGHAT and CDR2 FQNNGV. The CDR3 spans 14 residues. CDR3 residues: CASSLETGWAEQYF.

According to its frequency, this clonotype is medium-sized (0.01 to 0.1%). The rearrangement joins TRBV7-9 to TRBJ2-3; TCRdb's D call, TRBD2, is unchecked because there is no DNA. Germline V gene data show CDR1 as SEHNR and CDR2 as FQNEAQ (reference sequence). The CDR3 consists of 16 residues. This chain's CDR3 is CASSFRREESPDTQYF.

V gene TRBV28 combines with J gene TRBJ2-4; absent DNA, TCRdb's TRBD2 call cannot be checked. Germline-derived CDR1 and CDR2 are MDHEN and SYDVKM. The CDR3 covers 18 residues. This CDR3 reads CASSATSGRALAKNIQYF.

J is TRBJ2-7 and V is TRBV13; TCRdb's assignment of TRBD2 cannot be checked, as there is no DNA. The germline V gene encodes CDR1 PRHDT and CDR2 FYEKMQ (reference sequence). The CDR3 spans 14 residues. CDR3 residues: CASSFSGSSYEQYF.

The chain carries TRBV7-8 and TRBJ2-7; TCRdb proposes TRBD2, but this gene call is untestable without DNA. The CDR3 loop spans 16 amino acids. Germline values: CDR1 SGHVS, CDR2 FQNEAQ. The chain's CDR3 is CASSLATAGSSYEQYF.

This chain joins TRBV7-3 and TRBJ2-3; TCRdb lists TRBD1, though no DNA is available to test this call. Germline V lookup: CDR1 SGHTA, CDR2 FQGTGA. There are 15 residues in the CDR3. The chain's CDR3 is CASSLAGGEADTQYF.

This clonotype is deemed medium-sized by its frequency. The chain recombines TRBV27 with TRBJ2-7; TCRdb's assignment of TRBD1 cannot be checked, as there is no DNA. CDR3 size: 12 residues. Germline assignment: CDR1 MNHEY and CDR2 SMNVEV (reference sequence). CDR3 in amino acids: CASLGADYEQYF.

The V gene is TRBV21-1, the J gene TRBJ2-7; the TCRdb D gene call, TRBD1, has no DNA to confirm it. TRBV21-1 is noted as a pseudogene. There are 16 residues in the CDR3. The CDR3: CAGPRDWERDSYEQYF.

This clonotype ranks as medium-sized in terms of frequency. The genes are TRBV7-6 and TRBJ2-1; TCRdb gives TRBD1 as the D gene, but with no DNA this cannot be confirmed. The CDR3 covers 21 residues. Germline V gene sequence: CDR1 SGHVS, CDR2 FNYEAQ. CDR3 sequence reads: CASSSTLGQGSPGPVYNEQFF.

The gene calls are TRBV7-6 and TRBJ2-1; the D gene TCRdb calls, TRBD2, cannot be checked with no DNA. Germline V CDR1 and CDR2: SGHVS, FNYEAQ. This CDR3 has 15 residues. The CDR3 region is CASSHPIGGDNEQFF. Full variable domain (outside the CDR3, taken from reference TRBV7-6 and TRBJ2-1): GAGVSQSPRYKVTKRGQDVALRCDPISGHVSLYWYRQALGQGPEFLTYFNYEAQQDKSGLPNDRFSAERPEGSISTLTIQRTEQRDSAMYRCASSHPIGGDNEQFFGPGTRLTVL.

The chain couples TRBV11-2 to TRBJ1-2. There are 17 residues in the CDR3. In germline, CDR1 is SGHAT, CDR2 FQNNGV. CDR3 region: CASSLAPVVSQPYGYTF.

The CDR3 protein is CASSYHSTDEQYF. The J gene is TRBJ2-7, the V gene TRBV7-9. CDR1 SEHNR and CDR2 FQNEAQ come from the germline V gene (reference sequence). This CDR3 spans 13 amino acids.

The chain carries TRBV29-1 and TRBJ1-2; the D gene TCRdb calls, TRBD1, cannot be checked with no DNA. The CDR3 loop spans 13 amino acids. In germline, CDR1 is SQVTM, CDR2 ANQGSEA. This CDR3 is CSVGNQGGYGYTF.

The rearrangement links TRBV4-1 to TRBJ2-7; TCRdb's D gene call, TRBD2, goes unchecked for lack of DNA. Germline CDR1 is MGHRA and CDR2 is YSYEKL. The length of the CDR3 is 14 residues. This chain's CDR3 is CASSLSGRAPEQYF.

This clonotype is labeled medium-sized based on frequency. The chain recombines TRBV5-1 with TRBJ2-1; TCRdb lists TRBD2, though no DNA is available to test this call. The CDR3 consists of 22 residues. CDR1 and CDR2 (germline): SGHRS, YFSETQ. This CDR3 is CASSPESQGWVTSGSPHNEQFF.

V and J are TRBV5-4 and TRBJ2-1; TCRdb's assignment of TRBD2 cannot be checked, as there is no DNA. Looked up from germline, CDR1 is SGHNT and CDR2 is YYREEE (reference sequence). This CDR3 region has 16 residues. This CDR3 is CASSSSLAGGDNEQFF.

V gene TRBV6-5 combines with J gene TRBJ1-1; TCRdb returns TRBD1, unconfirmable since there is no DNA. This CDR3 has 15 amino acids. From germline, CDR1 is MNHEY and CDR2 SVGAGI. This CDR3 reads CASSPEGHLNTEAFF.

By frequency, this clonotype is medium-sized (0.01 to 0.1%). The chain is built from TRBV12-3 or TRBV12-4 and TRBJ1-1; the TCRdb call, TRBD1, lacks DNA for checking. CDR3 size: 15 residues. The CDR3 reads CASGFPGVKNTEAFF.

J is TRBJ1-2 and V is TRBV13. This CDR3 has 15 amino acids. Looked up from germline, CDR1 is PRHDT and CDR2 is FYEKMQ (reference sequence). The CDR3 loop is CASSPAGRINYGYTF.

The J gene is TRBJ2-4, the V gene TRBV15; TCRdb reports TRBD2, a call that lacks DNA to check it against. There are 15 residues in the CDR3. Germline CDR1 LNHNV, CDR2 YYDKDF (reference sequence). The CDR3: CATSRDGLGGDIQYF.

This chain links TRBV11-3 with TRBJ2-7; the TCRdb call, TRBD2, lacks DNA for checking. The CDR3 extends over 13 amino acids. Germline loops: CDR1 SGHNT, CDR2 YENEEA. The CDR3 here is CASGLSGPDEQYF.

The genes are TRBV20-1 and TRBJ2-7; the D call from TCRdb, TRBD1, cannot be confirmed without DNA. The CDR3 covers 13 residues. CDR1 and CDR2 from the germline V gene are DFQATT and SNEGSKA (reference sequence). The CDR3: CSARDLGAHEQYF.

CDR3 residues: CASRQLAEHYNEQFF. The chain joins TRBV28 to TRBJ2-1; TCRdb's D call, TRBD2, is unchecked because there is no DNA. CDR1 and CDR2 (germline): MDHEN, SYDVKM. The CDR3 is 15 amino acids.

The chain links TRBV6-2 or TRBV6-3 to TRBJ2-7; TCRdb proposes TRBD2, but this gene call is untestable without DNA. This CDR3 is 15 amino acids long. CDR1 is MNHEY, CDR2 SVGEGT, per germline. This chain's CDR3 is CASSRSGLAAGEQYF.

This sequence joins TRBV18 and TRBJ2-7; there is no DNA to check the TCRdb D call of TRBD1. CDR3 size: 12 residues. Germline-derived CDR1 and CDR2 are KGHSH and LQKENI. This CDR3 reads CASSPPSREQYF.

The chain uses TRBV5-4 and TRBJ1-3; as DNA is missing, the TRBD1 call by TCRdb cannot be tested. The germline V gene encodes CDR1 SGHNT and CDR2 YYREEE (reference sequence). This CDR3 comprises 17 residues. This chain's CDR3 is CASSSGQGATSGNTIYF.